The sequence of this TCR beta chain was determined in a study of cytomegalovirus exposure and HLA in healthy donors. Whole-study findings and limits: Cytomegalovirus-associated TCR beta chains were listed, numbering more than 150.

Points on this clone: Its antigen is as yet unknown.

The CDR3 runs to 14 residues. Trimming stripped 8 bases from V and 5 bases from J, with 15 bases between. Germline V lookup: CDR1 MNHEY, CDR2 SVGAGI. Sequenced by immunoSEQ multiplex PCR; TCRdb stores in-frame clones only, minus some. The sample holds about 130,000 clones; roughly 95% are singletons and the top ten take 1.5% to 2%. The genes are TRBV6-5 and TRBJ2-2, with D possibly matching TRBD2 (7 bases). The receptor was derived from a man aged 18 to 30 in good health and CMV-seronegative. Sequences were obtained from PBMCs. The CDR3 nucleotides are TGTGCCAGCCAACCGGGGGGCGATACCGGGGAGCTGTTTTTT. The encoded protein is CASQPGGDTGELFF.